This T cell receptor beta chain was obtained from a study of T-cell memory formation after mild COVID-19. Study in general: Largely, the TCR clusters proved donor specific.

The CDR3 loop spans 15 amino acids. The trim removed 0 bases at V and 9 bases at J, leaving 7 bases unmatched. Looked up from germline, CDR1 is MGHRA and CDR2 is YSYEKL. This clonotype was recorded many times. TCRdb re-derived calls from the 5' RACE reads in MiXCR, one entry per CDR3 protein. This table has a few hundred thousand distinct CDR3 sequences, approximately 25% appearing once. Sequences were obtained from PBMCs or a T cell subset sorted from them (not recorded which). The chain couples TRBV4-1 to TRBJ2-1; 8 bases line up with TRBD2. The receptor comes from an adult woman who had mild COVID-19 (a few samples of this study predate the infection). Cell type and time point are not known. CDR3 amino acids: CASSQDSGGAGEQFF. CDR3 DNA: TGCGCCAGCAGCCAAGATTCCGGGGGGGCCGGTGAGCAGTTCTTC.